One T cell receptor (beta chain) is described in this entry. Its antigen is unidentified. The germline gene is not matched at one end of the junction; a read error may be the cause. Time point given: persistent/refractory GD, antithyroid drugs over 5 years with positive TRAb. TCR sequences were obtained from RNA taken from PBMCs. This sample stems from a study of regulatory T cells in long-lasting Graves disease. Study results and limitations: Only peripheral blood was studied, not thyroid tissue. TRBV28 was favored in persistent disease, as were TRBJ1-2 and TRBJ2-5.

Arm-PCR with iRepertoire HTBI primers amplified the CDR3 regions for these TCR beta libraries. Study processing details: Analysis of the samples identified under 80 TRBV and roughly 15 TRBJ segments. TCRdb independently ran MiXCR on the multiplex PCR reads; one entry per CDR3 protein. The V and J calls, along with clone size, are taken from TCRdb and not from the paper's own processing. The sample has 700,000 or so distinct CDR3 sequences, about 30% seen once. Germline CDR1 reads SGHTA; CDR2 reads FQGNSA. This CDR3 contains 13 residues. This receptor was taken from a female donor with Graves disease. This specimen consisted of peripheral blood mononuclear cells (PBMCs), obtained when the disease was refractory, from a patient treated with antithyroid drugs. The rearrangement links TRBV7-2 to TRBJ2-4; 7 bases are a match to TRBD2. CDR3 coding DNA: TGTGCCAGCAGCTTAGCGAGGGAGGGAGGGAGGTTCTTC. Translated: CASSLAREGGRFF.